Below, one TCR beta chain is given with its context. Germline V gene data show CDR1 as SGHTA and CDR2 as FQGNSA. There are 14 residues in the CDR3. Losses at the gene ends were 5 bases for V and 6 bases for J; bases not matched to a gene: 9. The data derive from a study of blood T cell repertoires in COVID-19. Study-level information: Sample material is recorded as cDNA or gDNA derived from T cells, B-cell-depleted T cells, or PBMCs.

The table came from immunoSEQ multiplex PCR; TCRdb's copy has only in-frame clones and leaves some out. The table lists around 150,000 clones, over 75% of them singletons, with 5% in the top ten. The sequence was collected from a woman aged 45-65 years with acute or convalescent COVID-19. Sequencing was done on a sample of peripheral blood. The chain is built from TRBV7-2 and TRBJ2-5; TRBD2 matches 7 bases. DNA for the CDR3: TGTGCCAGCAGCCCTATGGGGGGGGGAAAGACCCAGTACTTC. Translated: CASSPMGGGKTQYF.